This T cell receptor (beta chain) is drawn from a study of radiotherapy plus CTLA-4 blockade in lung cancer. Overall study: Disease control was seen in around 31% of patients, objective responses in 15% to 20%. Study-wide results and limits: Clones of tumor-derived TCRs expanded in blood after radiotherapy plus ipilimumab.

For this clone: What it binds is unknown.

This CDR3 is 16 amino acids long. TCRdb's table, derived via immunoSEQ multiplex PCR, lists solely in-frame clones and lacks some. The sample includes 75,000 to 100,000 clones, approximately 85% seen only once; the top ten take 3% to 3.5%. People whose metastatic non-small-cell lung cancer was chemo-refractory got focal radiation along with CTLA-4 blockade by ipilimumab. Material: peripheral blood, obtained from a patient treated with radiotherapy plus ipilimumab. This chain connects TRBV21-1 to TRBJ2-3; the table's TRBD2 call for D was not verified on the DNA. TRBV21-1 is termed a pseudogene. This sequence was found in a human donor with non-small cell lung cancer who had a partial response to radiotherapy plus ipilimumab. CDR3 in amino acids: CASSKIAGGYTDTQYF. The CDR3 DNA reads TGTGCCAGCAGCAAAATAGCGGGAGGGTACACAGATACGCAGTATTTT.